A single sample is the source of the 11 T cell receptor beta chains below, sequenced in a study of cytomegalovirus exposure and HLA in healthy donors. The PCR employed 60 Vbeta primers together with 13 Jbeta primers. The assay was immunoSEQ multiplex PCR, and TCRdb's table has in-frame clones only and misses some. This sample yields about 130,000 clones, of which roughly 79% are seen a single time; about 0.7% belongs to the top ten. Sequenced: PBMCs. The origin of the receptors is a man between 18 and 35 years old in good health and CMV-seronegative.

V is TRBV12-5 and J is TRBJ1-3; tentative D call: TRBD1 (6 bases). This CDR3 comprises 16 residues. The V gene lost 6 bases and the J gene lost 0 bases, with 15 bases spanning the gap. Germline assignment: CDR1 LGHNT and CDR2 FRNRAP. CDR3: CASGITGRDSGNTIYF. The CDR3 nucleotides read TGTGCTAGTGGGATTACAGGGAGAGACTCTGGAAACACCATATATTTT.

V and J are TRBV5-1 and TRBJ2-5, with a tentative D call TRBD1 (6 bases). Trimming shortened V by 6 bases and J by 2 bases, and 26 bases separated the two germline ends. The CDR3 length is 18 residues. Germline loops: CDR1 SGHRS, CDR2 YFSETQ. CDR3 coding DNA: TGCGCCAGCAAAGCTTGGGAGAGTGGGGGCCTTGGGCAAGAGACCCAGTACTTC. This gives the protein CASKAWESGGLGQETQYF.

The chain has TRBV6-1 and TRBJ1-2; a weak D match, TRBD1 (5 bases). CDR1 and CDR2 from the germline V gene are MNHNS and SASEGT. V was clipped by 1 base and J by 2 bases, with 5 bases between them. The CDR3 is 13 residues long. CDR3 in amino acids: CASSEGGNYGYTF. CDR3 DNA: TGTGCCAGCAGTGAAGGGGGCAACTATGGCTACACCTTC.

This clone has only a few counts. The V and J genes are TRBV6-5 and TRBJ1-5, with D hard to call. V was cut by 6 bases and J by 3 bases, with 15 bases left in between. The CDR3 has 15 residues. CDR1 is MNHEY, CDR2 SVGAGI, per germline. The CDR3 is CASRPSWPANQPQHF. The CDR3 DNA follows: TGTGCCAGCAGGCCTTCGTGGCCCGCCAATCAGCCCCAGCATTTT.

The rearrangement uses TRBV18 and TRBJ1-1; TRBD1 aligns across 8 bases. V was pared by 4 bases and J by 0 bases, with 4 bases of the junction left unmatched. CDR3 length: 15 amino acids. The germline gives CDR1 KGHSH, CDR2 LQKENI. The CDR3 nucleotides are TGTGCCAGCTCACTCAGACAGGGGATGAACACTGAAGCTTTCTTT. It specifies CASSLRQGMNTEAFF.

The chain has TRBV6-1 and TRBJ2-5; perhaps TRBD2 as D (6 bases). With 6 bases removed from V and 1 base from J, the gap between germline ends came to 15 bases. Germline V gene sequence: CDR1 MNHNS, CDR2 SASEGT. There are 15 residues in the CDR3. The CDR3 region has the DNA TGTGCCAGCAGCCTACACGGAGGGGCCCAAGAGACCCAGTACTTC. As protein: CASSLHGGAQETQYF.

The CDR3 region is CAWSYRGRGGYTF. The CDR3 coding sequence is TGTGCCTGGAGTTACAGGGGGCGCGGTGGCTACACCTTC. The chain has TRBV30 and TRBJ1-2, with 9 bases fitting TRBD1. Germline CDR1 GTSNPN, CDR2 SVGIG (reference sequence). Germline trimming cut 2 bases from V and 7 bases from J; bases unmatched to any gene: 5. The CDR3 sequence is 13 residues long. Using reference TRBV30 and TRBJ1-2 for the parts outside the CDR3, the full variable domain is SQTIHQWPATLVQPVGSPLSLECTVEGTSNPNLYWYRQAAGRGLQLLFYSVGIGQISSEVPQNLSASRPQDRQFILSSKKLLLSDSGFYLCAWSYRGRGGYTFGSGTRLTVV.

V and J are TRBV7-9 and TRBJ2-5; 7 bases are a match to TRBD1. This CDR3 has 14 amino acids. With V trimmed by 2 bases and J by 2 bases, 2 bases remained unmatched. Germline V CDR1 and CDR2: SEHNR, FQNEAQ (reference sequence). The CDR3 DNA is TGTGCCAGCAGCTTAATGGGACAGCAAGAGACCCAGTACTTC. This sequence encodes CASSLMGQQETQYF.

The rearrangement joins TRBV9 to TRBJ2-2; no clear D. CDR1 is SGDLS and CDR2 is YYNGEE in the germline V gene. The V and J ends lost 0 bases and 6 bases respectively, with 12 bases between them. This CDR3 region has 15 residues. The CDR3 region has the DNA TGTGCCAGCAGCGTAGTGGTCGGGTCGGCCGGGGAGCTGTTTTTT. Protein: CASSVVVGSAGELFF.

The V call is TRBV27, the J call TRBJ1-1, with D possibly matching TRBD1 (5 bases). Trimming took 5 bases from V and 1 from J, leaving 11 bases between them. Germline-derived CDR1 and CDR2 are MNHEY and SMNVEV (reference sequence). The CDR3 is made up of 14 amino acids. CDR3 residues: CASSIRVGNTEAFF. As DNA, the CDR3 is TGTGCCAGCAGTATCAGGGTGGGGAACACTGAAGCTTTCTTT.

The chain combines TRBV30 with TRBJ1-5, with a possible D match to TRBD1 (6 bases). Germline values: CDR1 GTSNPN, CDR2 SVGIG (reference sequence). The CDR3 consists of 18 residues. Trimming took off 2 bases at V and 2 bases at J, with 22 bases between the two ends. CDR3 coding DNA: TGTGCCTGGAGTTTAAAGGATCAGGGGTTAGGAGGCAATCAGCCCCAGCATTTT. Amino acid sequence: CAWSLKDQGLGGNQPQHF. The whole variable domain, remainder taken from reference TRBV30 and TRBJ1-5, is SQTIHQWPATLVQPVGSPLSLECTVEGTSNPNLYWYRQAAGRGLQLLFYSVGIGQISSEVPQNLSASRPQDRQFILSSKKLLLSDSGFYLCAWSLKDQGLGGNQPQHFGDGTRLSIL.